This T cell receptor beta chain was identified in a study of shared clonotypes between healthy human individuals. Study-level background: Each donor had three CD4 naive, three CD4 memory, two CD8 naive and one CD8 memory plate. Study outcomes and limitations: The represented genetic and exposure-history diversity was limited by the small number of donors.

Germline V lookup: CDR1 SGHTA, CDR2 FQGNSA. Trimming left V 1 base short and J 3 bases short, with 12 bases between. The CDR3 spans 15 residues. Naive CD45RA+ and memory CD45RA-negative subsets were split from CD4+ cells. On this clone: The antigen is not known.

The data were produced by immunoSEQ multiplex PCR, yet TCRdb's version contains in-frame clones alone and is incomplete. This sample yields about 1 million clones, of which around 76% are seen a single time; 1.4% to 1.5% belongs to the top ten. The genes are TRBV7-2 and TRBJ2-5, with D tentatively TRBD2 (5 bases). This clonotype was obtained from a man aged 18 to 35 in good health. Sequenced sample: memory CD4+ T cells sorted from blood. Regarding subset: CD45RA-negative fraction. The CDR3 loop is CASSLVPGNKETQYF. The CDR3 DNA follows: TGTGCCAGCAGCTTAGTCCCCGGGAATAAAGAGACCCAGTACTTC.